This T cell receptor (beta chain) stems from a study of response to subunit inactivated influenza vaccine. Overall study results and limits: New T cells are recruited in small numbers by each seasonal influenza vaccination, according to the authors' suggestion.

This clonotype was seen a few times. Its antigen is unidentified. The CDR3 sequence is 14 residues long. V was pared by 0 bases and J by 7 bases, with 6 bases of the junction left unmatched. From germline, CDR1 is LGHDT and CDR2 YNNKEL (reference sequence). TCRdb itself ran the RT-PCR reads through MiXCR, one entry per CDR3 protein. The sample comprises about 700,000 distinct CDR3 sequences, around 13% of which are singletons, and around 7% rests with the top ten. The clonotype originates from a man aged 45-60 years who received an inactivated influenza vaccine. This specimen consisted of PBMCs from blood, obtained 14 to 15 days before vaccination. This chain links TRBV3-1 with TRBJ2-7; 7 bases fit TRBD1. CDR3 amino acids: CASSQDGTGAEQYF. DNA for the CDR3: TGTGCCAGCAGCCAAGACGGCACAGGGGCTGAGCAGTACTTC.